Each of the 3 T cell receptor beta chains below was sequenced from the same sample in a study of cytomegalovirus exposure and HLA in healthy donors. The PCR made use of 60 Vbeta and 13 Jbeta primers. Assay used: immunoSEQ multiplex PCR; TCRdb lists only in-frame clones, some missing. The sample has 150,000 to 200,000 clones; around 76% are singletons. Sequencing input: PBMCs. These TCRs come from a man between 35 and 55 years old in good health and CMV-seropositive.

V gene TRBV4-3 combines with J gene TRBJ2-1; possible D gene TRBD1, 8 bases. Trimming took off 3 bases at V and 6 bases at J, with 18 bases between the two ends. CDR1 and CDR2 (germline): LGHNA, YSLEER. The CDR3 extends over 16 amino acids. In DNA, the CDR3 is TGCGCCAGCAGCCAGCTCATACAGGGGGGGTTCAATGAGCAGTTCTTC. Its protein is CASSQLIQGGFNEQFF.

This clone has only a few counts. This chain connects TRBV4-2 to TRBJ2-3, with 11 bases fitting TRBD2. The CDR3 is 17 residues long. Germline V gene data show CDR1 as LGHNA and CDR2 as YNFKEQ. The ends lost 1 base at V and 5 bases at J; junction bases unmatched: 8. This CDR3 is CASSQVSTSGEEDTQYF. The DNA of the CDR3 is TGTGCCAGCAGCCAAGTGTCGACTAGCGGGGAGGAAGATACGCAGTATTTT.

The J gene is TRBJ2-7, the V gene TRBV11-2; D might be TRBD2 (5 bases). Deletions cut 2 bases from V and 3 bases from J, with 14 bases between. Per the germline V gene, CDR1 is SGHAT and CDR2 is FQNNGV. The CDR3 extends over 15 amino acids. CDR3 sequence reads: CASSLRTDVLYEQYF. The CDR3 DNA follows: TGTGCCAGCAGCTTACGGACTGACGTACTCTACGAGCAGTACTTC.